These 21 T cell receptor beta chains were all obtained from the same sample, sequenced in a study of Ad26.COV2.S vaccination and SARS-CoV-2 variants. Data came from immunoSEQ multiplex PCR; TCRdb stores just in-frame clones and leaves some out. The table records roughly 270,000 clones, around 87% of them present only once. Treatment defined: around 19 received Ad26.COV2.S at low or high dose, single or two shots; a few received placebo; per-sample allocation not given. Samples analyzed were those drawn on day 63 after the first vaccine or placebo injection. The sequenced sample was peripheral blood, obtained in a trial of Ad26.COV2.S vaccine versus placebo. Receptors originate from a person aged 18 to 65 who received the Ad26.COV2.S COVID-19 vaccine or a placebo.

V gene TRBV11-1 combines with J gene TRBJ1-1; D not certain. The V and J ends lost 10 bases and 1 base respectively, with 13 bases between them. Germline V gene data show CDR1 as SGHAT and CDR2 as FQDESV (reference sequence). The CDR3 has 13 amino acids. The CDR3 sequence is CATREFSNTEAFF. The DNA of the CDR3 is TGTGCCACCCGGGAGTTTTCGAACACTGAAGCTTTCTTT.

The sample holds a few counts of this clone. This sequence joins TRBV7-9 and TRBJ1-1, with a tentative D call TRBD1 (6 bases). V shed 1 base and J shed 7 bases, with 10 bases lying between them. Germline CDR1 is SEHNR and CDR2 is FQNEAQ (reference sequence). The CDR3 consists of 13 residues. The CDR3 reads CASSLGAGVEAFF. In DNA, the CDR3 is TGTGCCAGCAGCTTAGGGGCAGGGGTTGAAGCTTTCTTT.

The sample holds a few counts of this clone. The chain uses TRBV3-1 (or the pseudogene TRBV3-2) and TRBJ2-7, with D uncertain. CDR3 length: 12 residues. V was pared by 2 bases and J by 3 bases, with 5 bases between. Germline-derived CDR1 and CDR2 are LGHDT and YNNKEL (reference sequence). The CDR3 nucleotides read TGTGCCAGCAGCCAACTAAGCTACGAGCAGTACTTC. Translating gives CASSQLSYEQYF.

The V gene is TRBV5-8, the J gene TRBJ2-7; D gene uncertain. Germline V CDR1 and CDR2: SGHTS, YDEGEE. V was pared by 5 bases and J by 4 bases, with 7 bases between. The length of the CDR3 is 11 residues. CDR3 sequence reads: CASRPGYEQYF. DNA for the CDR3: TGTGCCAGCAGACCCGGGTACGAGCAGTACTTC.

This clone has just one count. The chain links TRBV3-1 (or the pseudogene TRBV3-2) to TRBJ1-1; D not certain. V was cut by 2 bases and J by 11 bases, with 9 bases left in between. Per the germline V gene, CDR1 is LGHDT and CDR2 is YNNKEL (reference sequence). This CDR3 is built from 11 residues. DNA of the CDR3: TGTGCCAGCAGCCAATCTAGTGTGGCTTTCTTT. Encoded protein: CASSQSSVAFF.

This clone was detected once. The gene calls are TRBV25-1 and TRBJ1-2; D gene ambiguous. CDR1 is MGHDK, CDR2 SYGVNS, per germline. The length of the CDR3 is 14 residues. Trimming took 3 bases from V and 6 from J, leaving 14 bases between them. The CDR3 DNA is TGTGCCAGCAGTGATCTTAGAACGTTGGATGGCTACACCTTC. It codes for CASSDLRTLDGYTF.

The V gene is TRBV7-2, the J gene TRBJ2-2; tentative D call: TRBD1 (7 bases). V was clipped by 5 bases and J by 4 bases, with 23 bases between them. The germline V gene has CDR1 SGHTA and CDR2 FQGNSA. The CDR3 loop spans 18 amino acids. CDR3 sequence: CASSPRGGGGTGTGELFF. CDR3 nucleotide sequence: TGTGCCAGCAGCCCGCGGGGAGGAGGGGGCACGGGCACCGGGGAGCTGTTTTTT.

The genes are TRBV5-1 and TRBJ1-2; D might be TRBD1 (6 bases). This CDR3 spans 17 amino acids. Germline values: CDR1 SGHRS, CDR2 YFSETQ. The V gene lost 0 bases and the J gene lost 2 bases, with 17 bases spanning the gap. CDR3 sequence: CASSLAGRSGTNYGYTF. The CDR3 DNA is TGCGCCAGCAGCTTGGCGGGGAGATCAGGGACAAACTATGGCTACACCTTC.

The chain recombines TRBV7-9 with TRBJ1-2; TRBD1 is a possible D gene (6 bases). The CDR3 spans 12 residues. Trimming cost V 3 bases and J 8 bases, with 10 bases left between them. Germline lookup yields CDR1 SEHNR and CDR2 FQNEAQ (reference sequence). The CDR3 reads CASSLQGRGYTF. The CDR3 DNA reads TGTGCCAGCAGCTTGCAGGGGAGGGGCTACACCTTC.

The chain carries TRBV7-6 and TRBJ2-2; D is undetermined. The CDR3 totals 18 residues. Germline V lookup: CDR1 SGHVS, CDR2 FNYEAQ. V was shortened by 1 base and J by 1 base, with 16 bases between the two germline ends. The CDR3, as DNA: TGTGCCAGCAGCTTAGAAGCAGGTTCGGTCTTGAACACCGGGGAGCTGTTTTTT. Translated, it gives CASSLEAGSVLNTGELFF.

CDR3 bases: TGCGCCAGCAGTATTGGACAGGGTTATGAAAAACTGTTTTTT. Residues: CASSIGQGYEKLFF. The rearrangement uses TRBV5-1 and TRBJ1-4; 8 bases map to TRBD1. Germline-derived CDR1 and CDR2 are SGHRS and YFSETQ. This CDR3 spans 14 amino acids. The V gene end was trimmed by 5 bases and the J gene end by 6 bases; junction bases not matched to a gene: 6.

The V and J genes are TRBV10-3 and TRBJ2-7; 9 bases are a match to TRBD2. Trimming cost V 11 bases and J 3 bases; bases outside gene matches: 11. Germline assignment: CDR1 ENHRY and CDR2 SYGVKD. The CDR3 has 14 residues. The CDR3 here is CAADPGSGSYEQYF. The CDR3 DNA is TGTGCCGCCGACCCAGGTAGCGGGAGCTACGAGCAGTACTTC.

This clone was found once. V gene TRBV21-1 combines with J gene TRBJ2-1; the D call TRBD2 from the table was never checked on the DNA. TRBV21-1 is listed as a pseudogene. CDR3 length equals 16 residues. The CDR3 region has the DNA TGTGCCAGCAGCAAAGTTACGAATAGCGGGGGGGCCGGGCAGTTCTTC. Translated, it gives CASSKVTNSGGAGQFF.

The V gene is TRBV2, the J gene TRBJ1-1; D gene ambiguous. Trimming pared 4 bases from V and 1 base from J, leaving 13 bases between. The CDR3 is 15 residues long. From germline, CDR1 is SNHLY and CDR2 FYNNEI. CDR3 sequence: CASSATVSQNTEAFF. The CDR3 DNA reads as TGTGCCAGCAGTGCAACAGTTAGCCAGAACACTGAAGCTTTCTTT.

This clone appeared once. The chain carries TRBV6-6 and TRBJ1-5; D may be TRBD1 (5 bases). CDR1 and CDR2 from the germline V gene are MNHNY and SVGAGI (reference sequence). CDR3 length equals 15 residues. V lost 2 bases and J lost 3, with 11 bases in between. Here the CDR3 DNA reads TGTGCCAGCAGTTACGGCTCAGGGAACAATCAGCCCCAGCATTTT. Translating it yields CASSYGSGNNQPQHF.

This sequence joins TRBV27 and TRBJ2-7; D possibly matches TRBD1 or TRBD2 (7 bases each). Germline V gene data show CDR1 as MNHEY and CDR2 as SMNVEV (reference sequence). The ends were cut back, 4 bases at V and 2 bases at J, with 12 bases in the middle. This CDR3 region has 14 residues. The CDR3 nucleotides read TGTGCCAGCAGTTCCAGGGGGGGACCCTACGAGCAGTACTTC. Translating it yields CASSSRGGPYEQYF.

The sample holds one count of this clone. The chain employs TRBV3-1 (or the pseudogene TRBV3-2) and TRBJ2-5, with 8 bases matching TRBD1. Trimming took 4 bases from V and 4 from J; bases not matched to a gene: 8. This CDR3 region has 15 residues. The germline V gene encodes CDR1 LGHDT and CDR2 YNNKEL (reference sequence). CDR3 loop: CASSLRRTGLETQYF. The CDR3 DNA follows: TGTGCCAGCAGCCTACGAAGGACAGGGTTAGAGACCCAGTACTTC.

This clone has a handful of counts. This rearrangement joins TRBV5-1 to TRBJ2-4, with 9 bases lining up with TRBD1. Per germline, CDR1 SGHRS and CDR2 YFSETQ. CDR3 size: 17 residues. V lost 4 bases and J lost 3; bases outside the gene matches: 11. The DNA for the CDR3 is TGCGCCAGCAGCGAGGGACAGGGAGGTTTGGGCAAAAACATTCAGTACTTC. Protein: CASSEGQGGLGKNIQYF.

CDR3 in amino acids: CASSSGTGNYGYTF. The CDR3, as DNA: TGTGCCAGCAGTTCCGGGACAGGGAACTATGGCTACACCTTC. The chain has TRBV6-5 and TRBJ1-2; TRBD1 agrees at 9 bases. Germline loops: CDR1 MNHEY, CDR2 SVGAGI. This CDR3 has 14 amino acids. Trimming cost V 4 bases and J 2 bases; bases outside gene matches: 2.

The chain couples TRBV2 to TRBJ2-1, with 7 bases lining up with TRBD2. Germline loops: CDR1 SNHLY, CDR2 FYNNEI. The CDR3 spans 15 residues. Trimming removed 4 bases from V and 7 bases from J; junction bases left unmatched: 10. This CDR3 reads CASSATSAMLNEQFF. In DNA form, the CDR3 reads TGTGCCAGCAGTGCTACTAGCGCTATGCTGAATGAGCAGTTCTTC.

This rearrangement joins TRBV18 to TRBJ2-7; no definite D call. CDR1 and CDR2 (germline): KGHSH, LQKENI. The germline V and J ends were trimmed by 3 bases and 3 bases, with 15 bases remaining between them. This CDR3 is 15 amino acids long. DNA for the CDR3: TGTGCCAGCTCACCTGTTTTAACACAGAACTACGAGCAGTACTTC. Translating it yields CASSPVLTQNYEQYF.